The sequence of this TCR beta chain was determined in a study of blood T cell repertoires in COVID-19. On the study more broadly: Samples representing acute and convalescent COVID-19 were sourced from the United States, Italy and Spain. PBMCs, B-cell-depleted T cells, or T cells were the source of the cDNA or gDNA that made up the material.

Trimming at V came to 7 bases and at J to 2 bases, leaving 6 bases not matched to a gene. Per the germline V gene, CDR1 is LNHDA and CDR2 is SQIVND (reference sequence). The CDR3 has 14 residues. Authors' analysis steps: Nucleated cell counts were estimated from reference gene primer amplification. TCRdb keeps only in-frame clones here, not all; method: immunoSEQ multiplex PCR. That table furnishes V, J and clone size, whereas the DNA furnished D and trimming. The data hold 130,000 to 150,000 clones, with over 80% observed a single time. The receptor's source is a woman between 50 and 59 years old with acute or convalescent COVID-19. Sequencing input: peripheral blood. This chain links TRBV19 with TRBJ2-7, with 9 positions matching TRBD1. The CDR3 sequence is CASTTTGGPYEQYF. The CDR3 DNA is TGTGCCAGTACTACGACAGGGGGGCCCTACGAGCAGTACTTC.